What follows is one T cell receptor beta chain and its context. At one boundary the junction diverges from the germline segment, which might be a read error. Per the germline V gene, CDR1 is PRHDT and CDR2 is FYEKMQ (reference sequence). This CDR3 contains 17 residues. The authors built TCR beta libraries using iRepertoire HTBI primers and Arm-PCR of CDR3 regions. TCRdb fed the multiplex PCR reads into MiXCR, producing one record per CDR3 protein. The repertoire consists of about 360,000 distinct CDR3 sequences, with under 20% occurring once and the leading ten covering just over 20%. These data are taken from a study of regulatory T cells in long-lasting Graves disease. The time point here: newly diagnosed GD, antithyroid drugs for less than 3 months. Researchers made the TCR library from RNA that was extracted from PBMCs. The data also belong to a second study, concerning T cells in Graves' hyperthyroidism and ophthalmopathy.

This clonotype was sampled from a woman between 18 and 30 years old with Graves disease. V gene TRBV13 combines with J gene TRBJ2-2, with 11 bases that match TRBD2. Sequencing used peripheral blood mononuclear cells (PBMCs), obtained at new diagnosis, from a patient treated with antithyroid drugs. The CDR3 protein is CGSSSLAGGPFTGELFF. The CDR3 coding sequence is TGTGGCAGCAGCTCTCTAGCGGGAGGACCCTTCACCGGGGAGCTGTTTTTT.